The clone carrying this T cell receptor beta chain occurred a few times. The record originates from a study of blood T cell repertoires in COVID-19. The germline gives CDR1 LNHDA, CDR2 SQIVND (reference sequence). The CDR3 consists of 18 residues. After removal of 2 bases from V and 5 bases from J, the junction contained 10 bases not matched to a gene. Some clones are missing from TCRdb's copy, which holds only in-frame ones; the method was immunoSEQ multiplex PCR. Of roughly 220,000 clones in the sample, about nine tenths were seen once. Sequencing input: peripheral blood. The source of this sequence is a man older than 75 with acute or convalescent COVID-19. The chain links TRBV19 to TRBJ2-3; TRBD2 matches at 13 bases. The CDR3 sequence: CASSINSPLAGGLDTQYF. The CDR3 nucleotides are TGTGCCAGTAGTATAAATTCCCCACTAGCGGGAGGGTTAGATACGCAGTATTTT. Full variable domain (missing parts from reference TRBV19 and TRBJ2-3): DGGITQSPKYLFRKEGQNVTLSCEQNLNHDAMYWYRQDPGQGLRLIYYSQIVNDFQKGDIAEGYSVSREKKESFPLTVTSAQKNPTAFYLCASSINSPLAGGLDTQYFGPGTRLTVL.